Sequencing of this T cell receptor beta chain was carried out in a study of T cells of healthy individuals. The sample holds a few counts of this clonotype. The CDR3 runs to 16 residues. Per the germline V gene, CDR1 is LGHDT and CDR2 is YNNKEL (reference sequence). V was clipped by 1 base and J by 5 bases; unmatched bases: 7. TCRdb independently ran MiXCR on the 5' RACE reads; one entry per CDR3 protein. The sample lists under 70,000 distinct CDR3 sequences, around 15% seen once, with roughly 15% in the top ten. This chain links TRBV3-1 with TRBJ2-5, with 10 bases lining up with TRBD2. The TCR was taken from a human donor in good health. The CDR3 region has the DNA TGTGCCAGCAGCCAAGGAAATAGCGGGAGGAGGGAGACCCAGTACTTC. It encodes CASSQGNSGRRETQYF.